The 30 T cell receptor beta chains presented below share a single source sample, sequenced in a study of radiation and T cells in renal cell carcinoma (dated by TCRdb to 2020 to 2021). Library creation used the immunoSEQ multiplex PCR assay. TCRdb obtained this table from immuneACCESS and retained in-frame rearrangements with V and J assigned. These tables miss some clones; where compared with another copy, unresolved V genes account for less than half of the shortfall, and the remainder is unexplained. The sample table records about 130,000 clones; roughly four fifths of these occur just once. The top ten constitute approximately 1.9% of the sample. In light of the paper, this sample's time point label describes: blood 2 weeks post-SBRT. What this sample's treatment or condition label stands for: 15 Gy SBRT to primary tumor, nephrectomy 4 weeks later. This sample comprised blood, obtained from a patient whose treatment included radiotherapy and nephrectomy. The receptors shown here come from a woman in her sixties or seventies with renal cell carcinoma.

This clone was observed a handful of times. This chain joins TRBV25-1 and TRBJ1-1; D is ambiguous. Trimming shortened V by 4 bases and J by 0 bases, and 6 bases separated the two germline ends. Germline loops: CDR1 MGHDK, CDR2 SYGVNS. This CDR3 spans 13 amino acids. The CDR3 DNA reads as TGTGCCAGCAGTGCGGCACTGAACACTGAAGCTTTCTTT. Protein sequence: CASSAALNTEAFF. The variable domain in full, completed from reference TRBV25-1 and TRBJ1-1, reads EADIYQTPRYLVIGTGKKITLECSQTMGHDKMYWYQQDPGMELHLIHYSYGVNSTEKGDLSSESTVSRIRTEHFPLTLESARPSHTSQYLCASSAALNTEAFFGQGTRLTVV.

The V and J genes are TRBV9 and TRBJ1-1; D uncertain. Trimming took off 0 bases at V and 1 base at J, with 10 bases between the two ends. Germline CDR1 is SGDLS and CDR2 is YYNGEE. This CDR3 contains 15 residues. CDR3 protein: CASSVGPQGNTEAFF. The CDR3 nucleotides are TGTGCCAGCAGCGTAGGCCCCCAAGGGAACACTGAAGCTTTCTTT.

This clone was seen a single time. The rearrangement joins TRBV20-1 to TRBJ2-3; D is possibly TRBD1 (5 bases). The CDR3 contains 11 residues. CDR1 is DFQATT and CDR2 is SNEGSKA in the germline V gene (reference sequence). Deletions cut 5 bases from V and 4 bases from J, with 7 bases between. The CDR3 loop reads CSAQQADTQYF. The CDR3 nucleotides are TGCAGTGCTCAACAGGCAGATACGCAGTATTTT.

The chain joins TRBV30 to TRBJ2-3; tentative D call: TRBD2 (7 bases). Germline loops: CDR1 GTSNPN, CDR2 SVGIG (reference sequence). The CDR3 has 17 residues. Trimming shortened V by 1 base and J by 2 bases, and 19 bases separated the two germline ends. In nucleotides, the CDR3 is TGTGCCTGGAGTGGCCGGGACAACGGGGGGCTCACAGATACGCAGTATTTT. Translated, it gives CAWSGRDNGGLTDTQYF.

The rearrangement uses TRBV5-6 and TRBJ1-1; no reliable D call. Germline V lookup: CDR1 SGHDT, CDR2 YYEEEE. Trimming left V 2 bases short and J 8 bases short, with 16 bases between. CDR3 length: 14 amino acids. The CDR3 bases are TGTGCCAGCAGCTTCCAGTCTGCTCTATTAGAAGCTTTCTTT. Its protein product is CASSFQSALLEAFF.

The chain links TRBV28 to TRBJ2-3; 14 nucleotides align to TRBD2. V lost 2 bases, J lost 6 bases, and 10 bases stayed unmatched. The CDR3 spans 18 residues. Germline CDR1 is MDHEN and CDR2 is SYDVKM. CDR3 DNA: TGTGCCAGCAGTTTAAGGCTGACTAGCGGGGGGGTAGTGGATACGCAGTATTTT. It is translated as CASSLRLTSGGVVDTQYF.

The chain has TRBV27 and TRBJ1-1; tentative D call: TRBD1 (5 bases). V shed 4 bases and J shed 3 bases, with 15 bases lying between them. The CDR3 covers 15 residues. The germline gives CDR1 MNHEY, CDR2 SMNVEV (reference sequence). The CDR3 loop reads CASSSMAGSDTEAFF. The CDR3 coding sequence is TGTGCCAGCAGTTCCATGGCAGGGTCCGACACTGAAGCTTTCTTT.

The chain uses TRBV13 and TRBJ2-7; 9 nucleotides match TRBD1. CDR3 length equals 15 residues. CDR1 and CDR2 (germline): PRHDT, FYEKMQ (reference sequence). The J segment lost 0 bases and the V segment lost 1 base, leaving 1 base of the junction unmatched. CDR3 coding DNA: TGTGCCAGCAGCTTAGTGGGACAGGGCTCCTACGAGCAGTACTTC. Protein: CASSLVGQGSYEQYF.

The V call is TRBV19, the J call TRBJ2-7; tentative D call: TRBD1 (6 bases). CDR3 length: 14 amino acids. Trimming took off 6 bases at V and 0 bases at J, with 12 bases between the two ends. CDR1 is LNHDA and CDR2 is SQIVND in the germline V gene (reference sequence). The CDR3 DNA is TGTGCCAGTAGCCGACAGGCATCCTCCTACGAGCAGTACTTC. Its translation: CASSRQASSYEQYF.

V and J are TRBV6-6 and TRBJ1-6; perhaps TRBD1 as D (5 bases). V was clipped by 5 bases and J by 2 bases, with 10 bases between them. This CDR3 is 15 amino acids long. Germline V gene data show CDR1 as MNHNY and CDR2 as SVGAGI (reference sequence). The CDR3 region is CASSPRETYNSPLHF. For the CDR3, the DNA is TGTGCCAGCAGTCCCAGGGAAACCTATAATTCACCCCTCCACTTT.

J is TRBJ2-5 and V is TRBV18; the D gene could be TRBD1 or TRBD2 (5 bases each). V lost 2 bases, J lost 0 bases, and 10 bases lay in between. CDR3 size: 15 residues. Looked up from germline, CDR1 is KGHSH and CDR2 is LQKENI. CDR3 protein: CASSPKGPYQETQYF. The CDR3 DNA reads TGTGCCAGCTCACCAAAGGGACCTTACCAAGAGACCCAGTACTTC.

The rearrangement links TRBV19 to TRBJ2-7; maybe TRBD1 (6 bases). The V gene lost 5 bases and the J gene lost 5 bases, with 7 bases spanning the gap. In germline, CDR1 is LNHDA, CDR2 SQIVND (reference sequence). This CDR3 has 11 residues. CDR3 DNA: TGTGCCAGTAGTGGGGGCCACGAGCAGTACTTC. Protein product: CASSGGHEQYF.

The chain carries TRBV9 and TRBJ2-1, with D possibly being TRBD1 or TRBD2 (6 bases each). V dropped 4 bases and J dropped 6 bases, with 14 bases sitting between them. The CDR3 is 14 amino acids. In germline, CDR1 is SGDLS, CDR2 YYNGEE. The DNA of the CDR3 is TGTGCCAGCAGCATGGGGGGCCTCATCAATGAGCAGTTCTTC. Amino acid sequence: CASSMGGLINEQFF.

CDR3 in amino acids: CASSPTSGSSGELFF. CDR3 nucleotides: TGCGCCAGCAGCCCGACTAGCGGGAGCTCTGGGGAGCTGTTTTTT. This chain connects TRBV5-1 to TRBJ2-2; 12 bases match TRBD2. CDR1 is SGHRS, CDR2 YFSETQ, per germline. The V and J ends lost 4 bases and 8 bases, in that order; junction bases with no gene match: 6. This CDR3 region has 15 residues.

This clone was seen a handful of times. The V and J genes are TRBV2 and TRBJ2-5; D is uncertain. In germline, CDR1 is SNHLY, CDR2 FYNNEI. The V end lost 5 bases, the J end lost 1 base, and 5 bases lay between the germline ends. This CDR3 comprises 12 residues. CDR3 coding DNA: TGTGCCAGCAGTCGAATCCAAGAGACCCAGTACTTC. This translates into CASSRIQETQYF.

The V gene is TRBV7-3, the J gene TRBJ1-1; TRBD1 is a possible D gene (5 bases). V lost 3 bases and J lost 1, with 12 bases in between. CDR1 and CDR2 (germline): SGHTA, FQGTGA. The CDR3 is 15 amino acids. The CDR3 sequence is CASSFIRQRNTEAFF. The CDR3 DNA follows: TGTGCCAGCAGCTTCATTCGACAGAGGAACACTGAAGCTTTCTTT.

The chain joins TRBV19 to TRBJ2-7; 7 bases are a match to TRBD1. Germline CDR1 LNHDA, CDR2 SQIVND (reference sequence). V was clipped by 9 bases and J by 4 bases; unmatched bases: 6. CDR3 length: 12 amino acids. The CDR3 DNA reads TGTGCCAGCCGACAGGGAAAGTACGAGCAGTACTTC. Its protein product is CASRQGKYEQYF.

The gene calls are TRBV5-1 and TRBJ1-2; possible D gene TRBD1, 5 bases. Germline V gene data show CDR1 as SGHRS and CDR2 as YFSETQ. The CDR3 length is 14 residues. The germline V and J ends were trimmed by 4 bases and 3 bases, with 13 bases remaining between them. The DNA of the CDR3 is TGCGCCAGCAGCCCGCCGGGGGTTGACTATGGCTACACCTTC. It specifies CASSPPGVDYGYTF.

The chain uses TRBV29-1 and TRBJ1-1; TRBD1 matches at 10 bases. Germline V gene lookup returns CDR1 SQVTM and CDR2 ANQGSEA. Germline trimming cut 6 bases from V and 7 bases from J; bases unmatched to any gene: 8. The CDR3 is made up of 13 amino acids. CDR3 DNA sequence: TGCAGCGTAACAGGGACAGGGGCGGGTGAAGCTTTCTTT. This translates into CSVTGTGAGEAFF.

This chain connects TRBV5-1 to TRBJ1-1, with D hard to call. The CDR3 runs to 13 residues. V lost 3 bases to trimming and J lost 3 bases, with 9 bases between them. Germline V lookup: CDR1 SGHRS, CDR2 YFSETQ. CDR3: CASSSGGDTEAFF. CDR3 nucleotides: TGCGCCAGCAGCTCCGGCGGGGACACTGAAGCTTTCTTT.

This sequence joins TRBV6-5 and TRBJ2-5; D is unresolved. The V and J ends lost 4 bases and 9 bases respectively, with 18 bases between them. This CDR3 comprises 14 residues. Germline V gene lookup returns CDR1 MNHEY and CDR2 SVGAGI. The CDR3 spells CASSSAGPWDPQYF. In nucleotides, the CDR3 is TGTGCCAGCAGTTCCGCCGGGCCGTGGGATCCCCAGTACTTC.

The CDR3 coding sequence is TGTGCCAGCAAGGGGACTAGCGGGCACCCCGACGCAGATACGCAGTATTTT. Protein: CASKGTSGHPDADTQYF. The chain recombines TRBV9 with TRBJ2-3, with 12 nucleotides matching TRBD2. V was clipped by 6 bases and J by 4 bases; unmatched bases: 12. The germline V gene has CDR1 SGDLS and CDR2 YYNGEE. The CDR3 runs 17 residues.

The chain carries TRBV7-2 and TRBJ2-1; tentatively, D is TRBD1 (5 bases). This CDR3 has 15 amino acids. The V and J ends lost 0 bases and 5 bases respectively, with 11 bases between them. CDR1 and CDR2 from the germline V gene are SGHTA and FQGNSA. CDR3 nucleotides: TGTGCCAGCAGCTTAGCGCTTACAGGACACAATGAGCAGTTCTTC. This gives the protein CASSLALTGHNEQFF.

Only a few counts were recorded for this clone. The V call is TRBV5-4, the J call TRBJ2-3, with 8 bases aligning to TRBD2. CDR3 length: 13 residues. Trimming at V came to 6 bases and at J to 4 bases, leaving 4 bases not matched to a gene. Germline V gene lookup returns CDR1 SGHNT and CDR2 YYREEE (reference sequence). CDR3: CASKSGSADTQYF. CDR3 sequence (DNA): TGTGCCAGCAAAAGCGGGAGCGCAGATACGCAGTATTTT.

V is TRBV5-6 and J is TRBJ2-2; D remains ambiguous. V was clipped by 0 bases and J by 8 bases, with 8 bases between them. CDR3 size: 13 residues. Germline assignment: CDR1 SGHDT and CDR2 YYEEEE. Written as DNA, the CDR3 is TGTGCCAGCAGCTTGGGCCCGCCGGGGGAGCTGTTTTTT. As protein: CASSLGPPGELFF.

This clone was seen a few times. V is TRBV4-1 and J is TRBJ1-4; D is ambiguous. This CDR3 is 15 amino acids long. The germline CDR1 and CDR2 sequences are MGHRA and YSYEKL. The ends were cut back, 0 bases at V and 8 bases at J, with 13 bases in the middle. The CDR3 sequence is CASSQETREGEKLFF. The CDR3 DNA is TGCGCCAGCAGCCAAGAAACTAGGGAAGGGGAAAAACTGTTTTTT.

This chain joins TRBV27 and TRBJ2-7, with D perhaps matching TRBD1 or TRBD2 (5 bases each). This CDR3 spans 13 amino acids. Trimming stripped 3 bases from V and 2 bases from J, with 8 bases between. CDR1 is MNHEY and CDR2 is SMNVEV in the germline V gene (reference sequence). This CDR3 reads CASSLGRTYEQYF. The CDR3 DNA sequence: TGTGCCAGCAGTTTGGGACGGACCTACGAGCAGTACTTC.

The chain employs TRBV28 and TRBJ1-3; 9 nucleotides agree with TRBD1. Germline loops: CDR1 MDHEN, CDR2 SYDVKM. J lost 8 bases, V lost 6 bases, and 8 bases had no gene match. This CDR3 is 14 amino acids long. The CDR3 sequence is CASSPDRGGHTIYF. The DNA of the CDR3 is TGTGCCAGCAGCCCCGACAGGGGGGGACACACCATATATTTT.

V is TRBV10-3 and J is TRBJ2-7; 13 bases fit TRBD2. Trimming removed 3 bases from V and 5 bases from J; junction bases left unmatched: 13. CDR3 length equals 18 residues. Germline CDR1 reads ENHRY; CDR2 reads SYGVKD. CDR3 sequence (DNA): TGTGCCATCAGTGATGTAGGACTAGCGGGAGATCTCGGGGACGAGCAGTACTTC. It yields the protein CAISDVGLAGDLGDEQYF.

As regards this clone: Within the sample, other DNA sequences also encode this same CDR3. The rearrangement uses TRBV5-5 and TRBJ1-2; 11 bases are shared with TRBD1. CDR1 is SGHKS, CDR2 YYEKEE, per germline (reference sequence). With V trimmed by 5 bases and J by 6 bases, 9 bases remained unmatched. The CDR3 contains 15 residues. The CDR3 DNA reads TGTGCCAGCAGAGGACAGGGGGCCTACATACATGGCTACACCTTC. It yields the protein CASRGQGAYIHGYTF. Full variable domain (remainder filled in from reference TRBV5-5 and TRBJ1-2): DAGVTQSPTHLIKTRGQQVTLRCSPISGHKSVSWYQQVLGQGPQFIFQYYEKEERGRGNFPDRFSARQFPNYSSELNVNALLLGDSALYLCASRGQGAYIHGYTFGSGTRLTVV.